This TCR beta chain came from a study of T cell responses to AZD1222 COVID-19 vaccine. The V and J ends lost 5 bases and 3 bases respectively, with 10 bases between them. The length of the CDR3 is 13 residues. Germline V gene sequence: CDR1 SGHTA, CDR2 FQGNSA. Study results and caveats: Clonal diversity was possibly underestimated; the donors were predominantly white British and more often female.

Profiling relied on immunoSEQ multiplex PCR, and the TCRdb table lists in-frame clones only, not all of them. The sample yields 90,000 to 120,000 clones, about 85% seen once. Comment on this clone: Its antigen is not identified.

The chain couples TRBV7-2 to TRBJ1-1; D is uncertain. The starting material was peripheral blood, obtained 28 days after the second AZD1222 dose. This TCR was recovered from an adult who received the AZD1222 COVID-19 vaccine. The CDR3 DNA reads TGTGCCAGCAGCCGGAACAGCTACACTGAAGCTTTCTTT. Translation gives CASSRNSYTEAFF.